Listed below are T cell receptor beta chains from one sample, sequenced in a study of regulatory T cells in long-lasting Graves disease. TCRdb recomputed calls from the multiplex PCR reads with MiXCR, one row per CDR3 protein. In the table there are 300,000 to 400,000 distinct CDR3 sequences, 16% of which are singletons. These data are also associated with another study on T cells in Graves' hyperthyroidism and ophthalmopathy.

This material consisted of peripheral blood mononuclear cells (PBMCs), taken at new diagnosis, from a patient treated with antithyroid drugs. The receptor source for this set is a man aged 35 to 55 with Graves disease. Each CDR3 is given without its conserved first and last residue. A D gene is named only where the DNA matches it firmly. Clone size is shown for a subset of rows, as once, few, many or a class of expanded clone.

size,J,V,D,CDR3
-,TRBJ2-6,TRBV18,-,ASSPTGANVLT
-,TRBJ2-3,TRBV24-1,TRBD2,ATSDGRSSGGTDTQY
few,TRBJ1-1,TRBV12-3/TRBV12-4,-,ASSFETFEAF
-,TRBJ1-1,TRBV5-1,TRBD1,ASSTEGQGATEAF
-,TRBJ1-2,TRBV5-1,-,ASSQDPAGSYGYT
few,TRBJ2-3,TRBV20-1,-,SARDRRRGTDTQY
few,-,TRBV7-8,-,ASSLERGGGETQY
many,TRBJ1-1,TRBV28,-,AILGGQQAF
few,TRBJ1-6,TRBV6-1,-,ASTDGQWYSPLH
many,TRBJ2-4,TRBV7-2,TRBD1,ASSLRTGLTKNIQY
few,TRBJ2-1,TRBV18,-,ASSPPYGRSGEQF
many,TRBJ2-3,TRBV4-2,-,ASSRRTDTDTQY
many,TRBJ2-3,TRBV20-1,-,SAPDRTDTQY
-,TRBJ2-5,TRBV9,TRBD2,ASSVGFSGGLQETQY
few,TRBJ2-3,TRBV10-1,TRBD2,ASSESGGGADTQY
many,TRBJ2-4,TRBV2,-,ASSQGTAKNIQY
few,TRBJ1-1,TRBV28,-,ASIEGAGNTEAF
-,TRBJ1-1,TRBV4-1,TRBD1,ASSFRQGRMNTEAF
few,TRBJ1-5,TRBV7-2,TRBD1,ASSGTGARPQH
few,TRBJ1-4,TRBV19,TRBD1,ASSVTSGTGEKLF
many,TRBJ2-7,TRBV20-1,-,SARVEYEQY
many,TRBJ2-1,TRBV11-2,-,ASSPFVASEQF
-,TRBJ2-7,TRBV29-1,-,SVPLQQY
many,TRBJ2-3,TRBV7-8,-,ASSLGRSRGLYTDTQY
many,TRBJ2-1,TRBV9,TRBD2,ASSESGGIYNEQF
-,TRBJ2-5,TRBV14,TRBD1,ASRGRTGEETQY
-,TRBJ1-2,TRBV2,-,ASRRGPRGYT
many,TRBJ2-2,TRBV7-3,-,ASSPYVGLGGELF
-,TRBJ2-1,TRBV5-4,TRBD2,ASSVGLAGGPYNEQF
many,TRBJ2-5,TRBV18,-,ASSPLAVWGQETQY
many,TRBJ1-1,TRBV6-1,-,ASTSTLEDPGRAF
-,TRBJ1-2,TRBV11-2,-,ASSLDDSSANYGYT
-,TRBJ1-3,TRBV27,-,ASSPGSFSGNTIY
few,TRBJ1-1,TRBV19,-,ASTPRFGAPNTEAF
many,TRBJ1-5,TRBV12-3/TRBV12-4,-,ASSPSEGWSVWNQPQH
-,TRBJ2-3,TRBV4-1,-,ASSQPRGRGTQY
many,TRBJ1-6,TRBV6-1,-,ASSAYGGRSYNSPLH
-,TRBJ2-5,TRBV4-1,-,ASSQENLKTQY
-,TRBJ2-2,TRBV6-1,-,ASSETPPQQTGELF
many,TRBJ2-3,TRBV24-1,-,ATSGGRGTDTQY
-,TRBJ2-1,TRBV9,-,ASSVATGGGAFNEQF
many,TRBJ1-5,TRBV4-1,-,ASSQGISGQPQH
-,TRBJ1-5,TRBV12-3/TRBV12-4,-,ASSLRINSNQPQH
-,TRBJ1-6,TRBV30,-,AWTSRGTLH
-,TRBJ1-1,TRBV28,-,ASKGGPPGAWTEAF
many,TRBJ2-5,TRBV29-1,TRBD2,SASGGETQY
many,TRBJ2-5,TRBV27,TRBD1,ASSFGQVGETQY
many,TRBJ2-4,TRBV20-1,-,SARGAPDPLNIQY